These 13 T cell receptor beta chains were all obtained from the same sample, sequenced in a study of T cells in Graves' hyperthyroidism and ophthalmopathy. Amplification yielded TCR beta CDR3 regions, with RNA transcripts as the source. The HTBI primer set drove a first-round RT-PCR of the TCR CDR3. TCRdb ran MiXCR on the multiplex PCR reads and lists one entry per CDR3 protein. The repertoire has around 700,000 distinct CDR3 sequences, 15% to 20% of them found once; the top ten carry over 15%. Sequenced sample: blood. The receptors were gathered from a woman aged 50 to 65 with Graves' hyperthyroidism that later progressed to Graves' ophthalmopathy.

The chain employs TRBV29-1 and TRBJ1-1; no firm D call. The V end was cut by 4 bases, the J end by 3 bases, with 21 bases between. The CDR3 has 16 amino acids. Germline lookup yields CDR1 SQVTM and CDR2 ANQGSEA. CDR3 sequence (DNA): TGCAGCGTTGTGATTTTCGGGCAGGAATGGGACACTGAAGCTTTCTTT. Its protein is CSVVIFGQEWDTEAFF.

In its sample, this clonotype was seen many times. CDR3 DNA: TGTGCCAGCAGCTTATCAGGGTTGGGCTCCAATGAGCAGTTCTTC. It translates to CASSLSGLGSNEQFF. The chain links TRBV11-3 to TRBJ2-1; D might be TRBD1 (5 bases). Germline CDR1 reads SGHNT; CDR2 reads YENEEA. V was trimmed by 2 bases and J by 6 bases, leaving 14 bases between them. This CDR3 contains 15 residues.

The CDR3 coding sequence is TGTGCCACCAGCAGAGAACGAGGAACCGCGGGGGCCGGGGAGCTGTTTTTT. This encodes CATSRERGTAGAGELFF. The chain couples TRBV15 to TRBJ2-2; 7 bases map to TRBD2. With V trimmed by 0 bases and J by 6 bases, 10 bases remained unmatched. In germline, CDR1 is LNHNV, CDR2 YYDKDF (reference sequence). This CDR3 region has 17 residues.

This clonotype was detected a few times. The gene calls are TRBV20-1 and TRBJ1-5, with D perhaps TRBD1 (6 bases). The CDR3 length is 15 residues. V lost 6 bases and J lost 2, with 17 bases in between. The germline gives CDR1 DFQATT, CDR2 SNEGSKA (reference sequence). In DNA form, the CDR3 reads TGCAGTGCAAGCTGGGGGCCGGCAGGCAATCAGCCCCAGCATTTT. It codes for CSASWGPAGNQPQHF.

This clonotype was picked up many times. The chain carries TRBV3-1 and TRBJ1-1; no clear D gene. The V and J ends lost 8 bases and 11 bases respectively, with 18 bases between them. Germline loops: CDR1 LGHDT, CDR2 YNNKEL (reference sequence). This CDR3 is 12 amino acids long. The CDR3 DNA reads as TGTGCCAGCCTCGGCCCCCTGAATCGTGCTTTCTTT. Protein sequence: CASLGPLNRAFF.

The chain recombines TRBV27 with TRBJ2-2; 7 bases agree with TRBD1. The CDR3 runs to 16 residues. Germline CDR1 is MNHEY and CDR2 is SMNVEV (reference sequence). After removal of 6 bases from V and 4 bases from J, the junction contained 11 bases not matched to a gene. The CDR3 here is CASRNLEGASTGELFF. In nucleotides, the CDR3 is TGTGCCAGCAGAAACTTAGAGGGGGCAAGCACCGGGGAGCTGTTTTTT.

Ten or more counts support this clonotype. This chain links TRBV12-3 or TRBV12-4 with TRBJ2-3, with 9 bases aligning to TRBD2. With V trimmed by 6 bases and J by 0 bases, 4 bases remained unmatched. The CDR3 loop spans 15 amino acids. In DNA, the CDR3 is TGTGCCAGCAGCAATAGCGGGAGCAGCACAGATACGCAGTATTTT. Amino acids: CASSNSGSSTDTQYF.

The chain joins TRBV5-1 to TRBJ1-4; weak D call: TRBD1 (6 bases). The germline V gene has CDR1 SGHRS and CDR2 YFSETQ. This CDR3 region has 15 residues. The V end lost 1 base, the J end lost 5 bases, and 12 bases lay between the germline ends. Here the CDR3 reads CASSLKGRGNEKLFF. The CDR3 nucleotides are TGCGCCAGCAGCTTGAAGGGCAGGGGAAATGAAAAACTGTTTTTT.

The genes are TRBV5-5 and TRBJ2-4; no reliable D call. The V end was cut by 1 base, the J end by 0 bases, with 11 bases between. The CDR3 covers 16 residues. Germline V gives CDR1 SGHKS, CDR2 YYEKEE (reference sequence). Written as DNA, the CDR3 is TGTGCCAGCAGCTTGAGGCTTTTCCTAGCCAAAAACATTCAGTACTTC. It translates to CASSLRLFLAKNIQYF.

In this sample, this clonotype turned up a few times. V and J are TRBV6-1 and TRBJ2-3; 10 bases map to TRBD2. Trimming cost V 6 bases and J 12 bases; bases outside gene matches: 15. The germline CDR1 and CDR2 sequences are MNHNS and SASEGT. The CDR3 spans 15 residues. This CDR3 reads CASSVLAGAVGTQYF. CDR3 DNA: TGTGCCAGCAGCGTCCTAGCGGGGGCCGTTGGAACCCAGTATTTT.

The CDR3 nucleotides are TGTGCCAGCAGTGAATCCGGGGGAGGAAACACTGAAGCTTTCTTT. It encodes CASSESGGGNTEAFF. The genes are TRBV2 and TRBJ1-1, with a tentative D call TRBD1 (5 bases). In germline, CDR1 is SNHLY, CDR2 FYNNEI. V was pared by 2 bases and J by 2 bases, with 12 bases between. This CDR3 contains 15 residues.

The chain is built from TRBV10-3 and TRBJ2-5; no clear D. The length of the CDR3 is 15 residues. Trimming shortened V by 2 bases and J by 1 base, and 11 bases separated the two germline ends. Germline V gene lookup returns CDR1 ENHRY and CDR2 SYGVKD. DNA of the CDR3: TGTGCCATCAGTGAGGGGCAACCCAGCCAAGAGACCCAGTACTTC. This codes for CAISEGQPSQETQYF.

This chain links TRBV10-3 with TRBJ2-5; perhaps TRBD1 as D (6 bases). Looked up from germline, CDR1 is ENHRY and CDR2 is SYGVKD. V lost 4 bases to trimming and J lost 5 bases, with 14 bases between them. The length of the CDR3 is 14 residues. In nucleotides, the CDR3 is TGTGCCATCAGTGTAGGGGGTGCTTGGGAGACCCAGTACTTC. Translating gives CAISVGGAWETQYF.